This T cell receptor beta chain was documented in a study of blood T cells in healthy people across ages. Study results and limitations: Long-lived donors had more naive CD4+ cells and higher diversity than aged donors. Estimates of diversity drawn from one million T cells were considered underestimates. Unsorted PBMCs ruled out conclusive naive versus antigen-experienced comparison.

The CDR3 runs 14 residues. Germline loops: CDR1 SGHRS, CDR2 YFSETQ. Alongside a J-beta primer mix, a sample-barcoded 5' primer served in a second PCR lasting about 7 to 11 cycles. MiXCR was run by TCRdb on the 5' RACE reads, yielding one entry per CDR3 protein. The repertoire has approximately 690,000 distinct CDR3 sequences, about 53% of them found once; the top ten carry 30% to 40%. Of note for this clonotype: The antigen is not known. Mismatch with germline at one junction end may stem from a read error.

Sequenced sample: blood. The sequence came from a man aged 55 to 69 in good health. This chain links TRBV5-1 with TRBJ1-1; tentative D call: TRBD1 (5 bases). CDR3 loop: CASSQGTLNTEAFF. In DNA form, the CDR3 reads TGTGCCAGCAGCCAAGGGACGTTGAACACTGAAGCTTTCTTT.